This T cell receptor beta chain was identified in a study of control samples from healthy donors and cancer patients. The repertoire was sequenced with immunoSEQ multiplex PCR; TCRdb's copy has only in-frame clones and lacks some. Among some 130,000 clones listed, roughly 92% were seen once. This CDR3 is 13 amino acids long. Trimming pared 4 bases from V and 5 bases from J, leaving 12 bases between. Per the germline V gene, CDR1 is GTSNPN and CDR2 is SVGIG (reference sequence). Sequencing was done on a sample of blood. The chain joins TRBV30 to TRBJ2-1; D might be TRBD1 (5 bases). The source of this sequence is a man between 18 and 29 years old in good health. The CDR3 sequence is CAWKFDRNNEQFF. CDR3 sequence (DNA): TGTGCCTGGAAGTTCGACAGAAACAATGAGCAGTTCTTC.